This T cell receptor beta chain is from a study of blood T cells in healthy people across ages (dated by TCRdb to between 2014 and 2017). Regarding the study in general: In model experiments, roughly one uniquely barcoded TCR beta cDNA molecule per two T cells was captured by template switching. Two additional independent replicas of 1 million unique cDNA reads from the same blood draw were analyzed for two donors (one aged 18 to 30 and one aged 80 or older). To avoid experimental bias, donors of different ages were spread randomly across the sequencing lanes. Age-related changes in TCR beta repertoire diversity were measured in the study by deep sequencing normalized with unique cDNA molecular identifiers. Four age groups were formed from the donors: young (average about 15 years), middle-aged (around 37), aged (approximately 60) and long-lived (less than 85). What the work shows at the level of the full study, not this receptor alone: The long-lived group showed more naive CD4+ T cells, fewer expanded clones and increased TCR diversity than the aged group, suggesting age selection. As age increased, observed TCR beta diversity per million T cells dropped in a roughly linear way, and a significant reduction was already evident by age about 36. Bulk unsorted PBMC profiling prevented conclusive comparison of naive and antigen-experienced compartments. Donor CMV infection status was unknown, potentially confounding age-related changes in expanded clonotypes. Total diversity estimates from one million sequenced T cells were considered lower bounds and underestimates. A strong correlation was found between observed TCR beta diversity and the percentage of naive T cells measured by flow cytometry.

The library was prepared using 5' RACE. Sequencing took place on an Illumina HiSeq 2500. A second roughly 7 to 11 cycle PCR used a sample-barcoded 5' primer and a J-beta primer mix. Each TCR beta cDNA molecule received a unique molecular identifier from a template-switch 5' adaptor carrying 12 random nucleotides. Each sample yielded at least 3 million CDR3-containing paired-end reads. All of the RNA was converted into first-strand cDNA using the Mint cDNA synthesis kit, with a TRBC-specific oligonucleotide serving as the primer. All cDNA was treated with uracil-DNA glycosylase and then went through a first 18-cycle PCR with the universal primers M1SS and BC2_uni_R. The authors processed their data as follows. For normalization, 1 million high-quality reads, each with a distinct molecular identifier, were randomly selected from each sample. Reads sharing molecular identifiers were discarded rather than binned into consensus sequences. MiTCR, with a Q25 quality threshold and the strictest error-elimination algorithm, was used for CDR3 identification, clonotype clustering and error correction. A nonparametric unseen species model using Euler transformation provided a lower-bound estimate of total TCR beta diversity. TCRdb ran its own pipeline on the public reads, namely fastp trimming at Q25 and MiXCR clone calling, and kept in-frame beta chains. Each entry is one CDR3 protein sequence, shown with its most common DNA and genes. These V and J calls originate from TCRdb's pipeline instead of the authors' own analysis. This sample has 700,000 to 1,000,000 distinct CDR3 sequences in its table, and 40% to 50% of those were observed once. The top ten clones comprise roughly a fifth of the sample.

The donors were roughly 38 Caucasian individuals from Russia, aged 6 to 90 years, who were systemically healthy. Each donor gave 8 to 10 milliliters of peripheral blood, collected into EDTA-treated Vacutainer tubes. Ficoll-Paque density-gradient centrifugation was used to isolate PBMCs, with at least 6 million per sample. Total RNA was extracted from PBMCs with Trizol reagent, with at least 5.5 micrograms obtained per sample. For every donor, flow cytometry on a PBMC aliquot measured the percentage of naive CD45RAhigh/CD27high T cells. The germline V gene specifies KGHDR as CDR1 and SFDVKD as CDR2. V has 3 bases trimmed and J has 5 bases trimmed; junction bases matching no gene number 8. The cysteine opens and the phenylalanine closes a CDR3 of 15 amino acids. Only CDR3 DNA remains: 45 bases, in frame from the first base. About this clonotype itself: This receptor's antigen is unknown. No base quality information exists; no much larger clone differs at one position.

The material sequenced was blood. This TCR was sampled from a man between 60 and 75 years old in good health. The sequence is built from TRBV24-1 and TRBJ1-2, with 7 middle bases fitting TRBD1. Read as DNA, the sequence is TGTGCCACCAGTGATAGGGACAGATCAATTTATGGCTACACCTTC. This encodes CATSDRDRSIYGYTF.